One sample yielded the 16 T cell receptor beta chains listed below, sequenced in a study of OX40 agonist ivuxolimab in advanced cancers. Profiled with immunoSEQ multiplex PCR; TCRdb holds only in-frame clones, not every one. The table has around 40,000 clones, roughly 72% seen once. The sequenced sample was CD4+ or CD8+ T cells sorted from blood, obtained in a trial of the OX40 agonist ivuxolimab. These receptors were obtained from an adult with an advanced solid tumor such as melanoma, head and neck, liver or kidney cancer.

The genes are TRBV5-1 and TRBJ1-3; TRBD1 matches at 7 bases. Losses at the gene ends were 5 bases for V and 14 bases for J; bases not matched to a gene: 10. CDR1 is SGHRS, CDR2 YFSETQ, per germline. This CDR3 is built from 12 residues. The CDR3 loop reads CASRTNRGYVYF. The CDR3 DNA is TGCGCCAGCAGAACAAACAGGGGTTACGTATATTTT.

This clone was counted a few times. The chain is built from TRBV30 and TRBJ1-1; TRBD1 might be the D (5 bases). Per the germline V gene, CDR1 is GTSNPN and CDR2 is SVGIG (reference sequence). V lost 2 bases and J lost 10, with 14 bases in between. This CDR3 has 12 residues. As DNA, the CDR3 is TGTGCCTGGAGTAAAGAGGGTGGGGGAGCTTTCTTT. Its translation is CAWSKEGGGAFF.

The V and J genes are TRBV19 and TRBJ1-2, with 9 bases aligning to TRBD1. Trimming took 3 bases from V and 1 from J; bases not matched to a gene: 3. This CDR3 comprises 15 residues. In germline, CDR1 is LNHDA, CDR2 SQIVND (reference sequence). As DNA, the CDR3 is TGTGCCAGTAGTATGGGGACAGGGAATAACTATGGCTACACCTTC. As protein: CASSMGTGNNYGYTF.

The chain links TRBV29-1 to TRBJ2-7; tentatively, D is TRBD1 (5 bases). V was pared by 2 bases and J by 1 base, with 15 bases between. This CDR3 region has 15 residues. Germline lookup yields CDR1 SQVTM and CDR2 ANQGSEA. In nucleotides, the CDR3 is TGCAGCGTTGAACTTCAGGGTGTGGGGTCCTACGAGCAGTACTTC. It is translated as CSVELQGVGSYEQYF.

This clone came up a few times. V gene TRBV6-1 combines with J gene TRBJ1-2, with a tentative D call TRBD1 (5 bases). V was clipped by 1 base and J by 7 bases, with 7 bases between them. This CDR3 region has 12 residues. CDR1 is MNHNS and CDR2 is SASEGT in the germline V gene. The CDR3 spells CASSEGGVGYTF. CDR3 DNA sequence: TGTGCCAGCAGTGAAGGGGGGGTTGGCTACACCTTC.

This clone was counted once. This chain links TRBV10-3 with TRBJ1-4; the D is unclear. This CDR3 is 15 amino acids long. V lost 6 bases, J lost 3 bases, and 14 bases lay in between. The germline V gene has CDR1 ENHRY and CDR2 SYGVKD. In DNA form, the CDR3 reads TGTGCCATCAGCACGAGCTACCCGCCTAATGAAAAACTGTTTTTT. As protein: CAISTSYPPNEKLFF.

This chain's CDR3 is CASSSTTASGANVLTF. The CDR3, as DNA: TGTGCCAGCAGCTCCACGACAGCCTCTGGGGCCAACGTCCTGACTTTC. The V call is TRBV7-3, the J call TRBJ2-6; the D gene is possibly TRBD1 (5 bases). The ends were cut back, 4 bases at V and 0 bases at J, with 10 bases in the middle. The CDR3 covers 16 residues. The germline gives CDR1 SGHTA, CDR2 FQGTGA.

The chain is built from TRBV7-2 and TRBJ2-2; TRBD2 matches at 8 bases. The CDR3 runs 17 residues. V was pared by 5 bases and J by 4 bases, with 12 bases of the junction left unmatched. Per the germline V gene, CDR1 is SGHTA and CDR2 is FQGNSA. This CDR3 reads CASSTLGAGAITGELFF. CDR3 nucleotide sequence: TGTGCCAGCAGCACCCTCGGAGCGGGGGCCATCACCGGGGAGCTGTTTTTT.

In this sample, this clone turned up a few times. The V and J genes are TRBV6-5 and TRBJ2-7, with a possible D match to TRBD2 (7 bases). Germline CDR1 reads MNHEY; CDR2 reads SVGAGI. V was pared by 4 bases and J by 4 bases, with 20 bases between. This CDR3 spans 16 amino acids. The CDR3 region is CASSSLSGGDTYEQYF. In DNA, the CDR3 is TGTGCCAGCAGTTCCTTATCGGGGGGCGATACGTACGAGCAGTACTTC.

The chain links TRBV21-1 to TRBJ2-7; the table's D gene call, TRBD1, was not cross checked with the DNA. TRBV21-1 represents a pseudogene. The CDR3 sequence is 15 residues long. The CDR3 sequence is CASSPRGTGRCEQYF. The CDR3 bases are TGTGCCAGCAGCCCCCGGGGGACAGGGAGGTGCGAGCAGTACTTC.

The genes are TRBV6-4 and TRBJ1-2; D perhaps matches TRBD1 (6 bases). CDR3 length equals 13 residues. CDR1 and CDR2 from the germline V gene are MRHNA and SNTAGT. Between the trimmed V and J ends, which lost 3 bases and 3 bases, there was a span of 8 bases. This CDR3 reads CASSERTDYGYTF. CDR3 DNA: TGTGCCAGCAGTGAGCGGACAGACTATGGCTACACCTTC.

This clone was counted between two and nine times. The chain couples TRBV7-9 to TRBJ1-5; D remains ambiguous. Germline V gene data show CDR1 as SEHNR and CDR2 as FQNEAQ (reference sequence). The CDR3 has 14 amino acids. Trimming removed 5 bases at V and 3 bases at J, with 11 bases between. CDR3 loop: CASSRGINNQPQHF. The DNA of the CDR3 is TGTGCCAGCAGCCGGGGTATCAACAATCAGCCCCAGCATTTT.

The chain is built from TRBV6-5 and TRBJ1-1; D is undetermined. Trimming left V 8 bases short and J 0 bases short, with 13 bases between. The CDR3 runs 14 residues. Germline CDR1 and CDR2: MNHEY and SVGAGI. The CDR3 loop reads CASSSHEMNTEAFF. DNA for the CDR3: TGTGCCAGCTCTTCCCACGAAATGAACACTGAAGCTTTCTTT.

The chain joins TRBV4-1 to TRBJ2-3, with 9 bases lining up with TRBD2. J was trimmed by 4 bases and V by 5 bases; bases with no gene match: 4. CDR1 and CDR2 (germline): MGHRA, YSYEKL. The CDR3 runs to 14 residues. For the CDR3, the DNA is TGCGCCAGCAGCAAGCGGGGGGAATCAGATACGCAGTATTTT. It specifies CASSKRGESDTQYF.

The rearrangement joins TRBV7-2 to TRBJ2-1; D not resolved. The ends were cut back, 2 bases at V and 3 bases at J, with 17 bases in the middle. The CDR3 has 17 amino acids. From germline, CDR1 is SGHTA and CDR2 FQGNSA. The CDR3 protein is CASSLRIWLNSYNEQFF. The CDR3 nucleotides read TGTGCCAGCAGCTTAAGGATTTGGCTGAATAGCTACAATGAGCAGTTCTTC.

The V call is TRBV7-8, the J call TRBJ1-2; no definite D call. This CDR3 region has 15 residues. Germline lookup yields CDR1 SGHVS and CDR2 FQNEAQ. V lost 2 bases and J 4 bases, leaving 14 bases between the germline ends. The CDR3 sequence is CASSLNQAGRYGYTF. The CDR3 coding sequence is TGTGCCAGCAGCTTAAATCAGGCCGGCCGCTATGGCTACACCTTC.